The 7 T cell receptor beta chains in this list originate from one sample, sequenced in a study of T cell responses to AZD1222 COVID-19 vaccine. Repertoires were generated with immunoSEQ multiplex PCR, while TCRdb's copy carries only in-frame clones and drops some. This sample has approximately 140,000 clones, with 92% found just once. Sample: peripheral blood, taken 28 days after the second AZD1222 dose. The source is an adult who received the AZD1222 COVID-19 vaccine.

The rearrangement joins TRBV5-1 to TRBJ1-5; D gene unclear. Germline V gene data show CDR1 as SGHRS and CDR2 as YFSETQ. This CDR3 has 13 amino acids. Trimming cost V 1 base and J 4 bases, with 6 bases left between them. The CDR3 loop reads CASSLLGNQPQHF. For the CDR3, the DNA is TGCGCCAGCAGCTTGTTGGGGAATCAGCCCCAGCATTTT. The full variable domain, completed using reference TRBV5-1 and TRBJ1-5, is KAGVTQTPRYLIKTRGQQVTLSCSPISGHRSVSWYQQTPGQGLQFLFEYFSETQRNKGNFPGRFSGRQFSNSRSEMNVSTLELGDSALYLCASSLLGNQPQHFGDGTRLSIL.

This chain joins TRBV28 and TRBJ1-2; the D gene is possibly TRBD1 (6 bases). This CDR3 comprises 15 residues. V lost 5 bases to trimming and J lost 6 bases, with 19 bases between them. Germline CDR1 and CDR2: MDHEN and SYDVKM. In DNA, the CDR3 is TGTGCCAGCAGTCTCAATCCCATCAGGGGAAATGGCTACACCTTC. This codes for CASSLNPIRGNGYTF.

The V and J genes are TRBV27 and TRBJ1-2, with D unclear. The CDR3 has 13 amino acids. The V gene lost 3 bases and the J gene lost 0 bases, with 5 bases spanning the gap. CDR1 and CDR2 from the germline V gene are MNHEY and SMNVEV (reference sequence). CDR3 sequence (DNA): TGTGCCAGCAGTTTTAGTCCTAACTATGGCTACACCTTC. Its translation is CASSFSPNYGYTF.

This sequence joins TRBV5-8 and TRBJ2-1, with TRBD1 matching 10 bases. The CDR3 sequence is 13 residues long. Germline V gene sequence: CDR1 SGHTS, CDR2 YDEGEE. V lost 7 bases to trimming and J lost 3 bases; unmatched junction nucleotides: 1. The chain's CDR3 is CASGTGVYNEQFF. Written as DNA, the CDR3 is TGTGCCAGCGGGACAGGGGTCTACAATGAGCAGTTCTTC.

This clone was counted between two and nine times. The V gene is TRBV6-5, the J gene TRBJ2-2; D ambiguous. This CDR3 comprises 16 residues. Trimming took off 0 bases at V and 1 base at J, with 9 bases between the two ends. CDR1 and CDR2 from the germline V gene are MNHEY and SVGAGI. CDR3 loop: CASSYSNLVNTGELFF. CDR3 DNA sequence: TGTGCCAGCAGTTACTCGAATCTAGTGAACACCGGGGAGCTGTTTTTT.

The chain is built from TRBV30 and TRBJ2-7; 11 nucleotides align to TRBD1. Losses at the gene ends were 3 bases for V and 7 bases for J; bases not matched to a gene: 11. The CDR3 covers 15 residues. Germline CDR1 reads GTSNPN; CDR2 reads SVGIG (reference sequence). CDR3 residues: CAWRGGTGGSVEQYF. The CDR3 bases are TGTGCCTGGAGGGGTGGGACAGGGGGGTCTGTGGAGCAGTACTTC.

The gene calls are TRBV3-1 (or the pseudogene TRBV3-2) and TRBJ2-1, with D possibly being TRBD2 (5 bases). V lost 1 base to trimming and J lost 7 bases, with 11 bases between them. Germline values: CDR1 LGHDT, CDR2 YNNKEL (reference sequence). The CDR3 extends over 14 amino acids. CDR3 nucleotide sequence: TGTGCCAGCAGCCAAGGATGGACTGGGAATGAGCAGTTCTTC. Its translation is CASSQGWTGNEQFF.